This T cell receptor beta chain was sequenced for a study of OX40 agonist ivuxolimab in advanced cancers. The data were produced by immunoSEQ multiplex PCR, yet TCRdb's version contains in-frame clones alone and is incomplete. The sample contains some 83,000 clones, about 88% of which appear only once. Worth noting for this clone: Its antigen is currently unknown.

After removal of 6 bases from V and 3 bases from J, the junction contained 11 bases not matched to a gene. Germline CDR1 MGHRA, CDR2 YSYEKL. The CDR3 contains 15 residues. General study points: Some of the nonresponding patients also showed low levels of normalized T-cell clonal expansion.

The sequenced sample was CD4+ or CD8+ T cells sorted from blood, obtained in a trial of the OX40 agonist ivuxolimab. J is TRBJ2-7 and V is TRBV4-1; 7 bases fit TRBD1. The TCR sequence derives from an adult with an advanced solid tumor such as melanoma, head and neck, liver or kidney cancer. The CDR3: CASRLGTAGDYEQYF. The CDR3 nucleotides read TGCGCCAGCAGACTCGGGACAGCCGGAGACTACGAGCAGTACTTC.